A selection of T cell receptor beta chains follows, all from one sample in a study of vaccination and CD4 T cells after COVID-19. TCRdb called the PCR reads again in MiXCR, with one record for every CDR3 protein. The sample records roughly 16,000 distinct CDR3 sequences, around two fifths being singletons. Their recognized antigens are unknown. The sequencing used CD4+ T cells from blood, cultured in vitro, collected before SARS-CoV-2 vaccination. Source of these receptors: a human donor who had recovered from COVID-19. The CDR3 runs from the conserved cysteine through the conserved F or W. Fields, in order: J gene, V gene, D gene, clone size, CDR3 DNA, CDR3 protein. D genes are given only for firm matches. Some rows have no size entry. The others give once, few or many, or a class for an expanded clone.

J gene: TRBJ2-1
V gene: TRBV6-5
D gene: -
clone size: -
CDR3 DNA: TGTGCCAGCAGTTACCTACTCCGGGACGTACCCAATGAGCAGTTCTTC
CDR3 protein: CASSYLLRDVPNEQFF

J gene: TRBJ1-1
V gene: TRBV2
D gene: -
clone size: few
CDR3 DNA: TGTGCCAGCAGTGAGGTGGGCAGGAACACTGAAGCTTTCTTT
CDR3 protein: CASSEVGRNTEAFF

J gene: TRBJ2-7
V gene: TRBV27
D gene: -
clone size: -
CDR3 DNA: TGTGCCAGCAGTTTACACCTCGAGTCAACCTACGAGCAGTACTTC
CDR3 protein: CASSLHLESTYEQYF

J gene: TRBJ2-7
V gene: TRBV7-2
D gene: -
clone size: medium-sized
CDR3 DNA: TGTGCCAGCAGCTTAGTTCGCGGGTACGAGCAGTACTTC
CDR3 protein: CASSLVRGYEQYF

J gene: TRBJ2-7
V gene: TRBV15
D gene: TRBD1
clone size: few
CDR3 DNA: TGTGCCACCAGCAGAAACCGGGACAGATACGAGCAGTACTTC
CDR3 protein: CATSRNRDRYEQYF

J gene: TRBJ2-7
V gene: TRBV6-2/TRBV6-3
D gene: -
clone size: -
CDR3 DNA: TGTGCCAGCAGTTACGGGGACCTCATCACGGAGCAGTACTTC
CDR3 protein: CASSYGDLITEQYF

J gene: TRBJ2-7
V gene: TRBV2
D gene: TRBD2
clone size: few
CDR3 DNA: TGTGCCAGCAGTGGGGTACTAGCGGGGAACTACGAGCAGTACTTC
CDR3 protein: CASSGVLAGNYEQYF

J gene: TRBJ1-3
V gene: TRBV20-1
D gene: -
clone size: -
CDR3 DNA: TGCAGTGCTAGAAGGATCGACACCATATATTTT
CDR3 protein: CSARRIDTIYF

J gene: TRBJ2-7
V gene: TRBV27
D gene: -
clone size: -
CDR3 DNA: TGTGCCAGCAGTCGACAGGGAGGAATCTACGAGCAGTACTTC
CDR3 protein: CASSRQGGIYEQYF

J gene: TRBJ1-2
V gene: TRBV6-1
D gene: -
clone size: -
CDR3 DNA: TGTGCCAGCAGTGAAGGCGATAATCTAAGGGGCTACACCTTC
CDR3 protein: CASSEGDNLRGYTF

J gene: TRBJ1-6
V gene: TRBV21-1
D gene: -
clone size: -
CDR3 DNA: -
CDR3 protein: CASLGDAAMYLCATSREVNSPLHF

J gene: TRBJ1-5
V gene: TRBV7-8
D gene: -
clone size: few
CDR3 DNA: TGTGCCAGCAGCTTAGAGGGACCTCGGCCCCAGCATTTT
CDR3 protein: CASSLEGPRPQHF

J gene: TRBJ2-7
V gene: TRBV11-2
D gene: TRBD2
clone size: -
CDR3 DNA: TGTGCCAGCAGCCCTCGGGACTACTACGAGCAGTACTTC
CDR3 protein: CASSPRDYYEQYF

J gene: TRBJ2-5
V gene: TRBV20-1
D gene: TRBD1
clone size: few
CDR3 DNA: TGCAGTGCTAGAGATTGGGGACAGGGGGGAGAGACCCAGTACTTC
CDR3 protein: CSARDWGQGGETQYF

J gene: TRBJ1-1
V gene: TRBV19
D gene: -
clone size: -
CDR3 DNA: TGTGCCAGTAGTGCACAGGGAACCCCTGAAGCTTTCTTT
CDR3 protein: CASSAQGTPEAFF

J gene: TRBJ2-3
V gene: TRBV7-8
D gene: TRBD2
clone size: once
CDR3 DNA: TGTGCCAGCAGCTTATCGGGGGGGTCGGGGATTTATACGCAGTATTTT
CDR3 protein: CASSLSGGSGIYTQYF

J gene: TRBJ2-5
V gene: TRBV20-1
D gene: -
clone size: few
CDR3 DNA: TGCAGTGCTAGGGGAGTCGGGGGAGAGACCCAGTACTTC
CDR3 protein: CSARGVGGETQYF

J gene: TRBJ2-6
V gene: TRBV11-3
D gene: TRBD1
clone size: -
CDR3 DNA: TGTGCCAGCAGGACAGGGATCTCTGGGGCCAACGTCCTGACTTTC
CDR3 protein: CASRTGISGANVLTF

J gene: TRBJ2-1
V gene: TRBV7-9
D gene: -
clone size: few
CDR3 DNA: TGTGCCAGCAGCTTAGTCGGGGGTTCCGATGAGCAGTTCTTC
CDR3 protein: CASSLVGGSDEQFF

J gene: TRBJ2-3
V gene: TRBV7-2
D gene: -
clone size: -
CDR3 DNA: TGTGCCAGCAGCACCCCTCCGAGTGGGGTGCAGGGCGGACGGGGGACAGATACGCAGTATTTT
CDR3 protein: CASSTPPSGVQGGRGTDTQYF

J gene: TRBJ2-1
V gene: TRBV20-1
D gene: TRBD2
clone size: -
CDR3 DNA: TGCAGTGCCACTGGGACTAGCGGGAGTATAGGGGGCAGCTCCTACAATGAGCAGTTCTTC
CDR3 protein: CSATGTSGSIGGSSYNEQFF

J gene: TRBJ2-2
V gene: TRBV4-2
D gene: TRBD2
clone size: -
CDR3 DNA: TGTGCCAGCAGCCAAGAAAGACTAGCGGGAGAGCACACCGGGGAGCTGTTTTTT
CDR3 protein: CASSQERLAGEHTGELFF

J gene: TRBJ2-7
V gene: TRBV6-1
D gene: -
clone size: few
CDR3 DNA: TGTGCCAGCAGAACCACAGGGTCCTCACCCTACGAGCAGTACTTC
CDR3 protein: CASRTTGSSPYEQYF

J gene: TRBJ2-7
V gene: TRBV27
D gene: -
clone size: -
CDR3 DNA: TGTGCCAGCAGTTTATCTGGGACCACCCCCCGTAACGCAGGGGAGCAGTACTTC
CDR3 protein: CASSLSGTTPRNAGEQYF

J gene: TRBJ1-2
V gene: TRBV4-1
D gene: -
clone size: -
CDR3 DNA: TGCGCCAGCAGCCAAGAAGTCAGAAACTATGGCTACACCTTC
CDR3 protein: CASSQEVRNYGYTF

J gene: TRBJ1-5
V gene: TRBV20-1
D gene: -
clone size: -
CDR3 DNA: TGCAGTGCTAGACGGGGAGATTGGCAGCCCCAGCATTTT
CDR3 protein: CSARRGDWQPQHF

J gene: TRBJ2-2
V gene: TRBV19
D gene: TRBD2
clone size: few
CDR3 DNA: TGTGCCAGTAGTATAGGTGGGACTAGCCCCGGGGAGCTGTTTTTT
CDR3 protein: CASSIGGTSPGELFF

J gene: TRBJ2-7
V gene: TRBV19
D gene: TRBD1
clone size: -
CDR3 DNA: TGTGCCAGCGCGCCGGGACAGACCTACGAGCAGTACTTC
CDR3 protein: CASAPGQTYEQYF

J gene: TRBJ2-1
V gene: TRBV7-9
D gene: TRBD2
clone size: -
CDR3 DNA: TGTGCCAGCAGCTTAGGAATCGGGACTGGGGGGGGGATAAATGAGCAGTTCTTC
CDR3 protein: CASSLGIGTGGGINEQFF

J gene: TRBJ2-5
V gene: TRBV5-1
D gene: -
clone size: -
CDR3 DNA: TGCGCCAGCAAAACAGGGACCCACCAAGAGACCCAGTACTTC
CDR3 protein: CASKTGTHQETQYF

J gene: TRBJ2-5
V gene: TRBV11-2
D gene: TRBD2
clone size: -
CDR3 DNA: TGTGCCAGCAGCTTAAAAGCGGGGGGACTCCGACAAGAGACCCAGTACTTC
CDR3 protein: CASSLKAGGLRQETQYF

J gene: TRBJ1-2
V gene: TRBV2
D gene: -
clone size: -
CDR3 DNA: TGTGCCAGCAGTGTCGCGGGGGGCTATTATGACTACACCTTC
CDR3 protein: CASSVAGGYYDYTF

J gene: TRBJ2-2
V gene: TRBV20-1
D gene: -
clone size: -
CDR3 DNA: TGCAGTGCTAGAAGTACCAGGGGGAGGAGTGGGGAGCTGTTTTTT
CDR3 protein: CSARSTRGRSGELFF

J gene: TRBJ2-2
V gene: TRBV20-1
D gene: TRBD1
clone size: -
CDR3 DNA: TGCAGTGCTTTCAGGGGGTCGGGGGAGCTGTTTTTT
CDR3 protein: CSAFRGSGELFF

J gene: TRBJ1-1
V gene: TRBV7-3
D gene: -
clone size: -
CDR3 DNA: TGTGCCAGCAGCACCTTGGGTGGAAACACTGAAGCTTTCTTT
CDR3 protein: CASSTLGGNTEAFF

J gene: TRBJ1-1
V gene: TRBV6-2/TRBV6-3
D gene: -
clone size: -
CDR3 DNA: TGTGCCAGCAGTTATGGTACCGGAACTGAAGCTTTCTTT
CDR3 protein: CASSYGTGTEAFF

J gene: TRBJ1-6
V gene: TRBV7-3
D gene: -
clone size: -
CDR3 DNA: TGTGCCAGCAGCTTAACGGGCAGGGAAGACGCTCCCCTCCACTTT
CDR3 protein: CASSLTGREDAPLHF

J gene: TRBJ1-6
V gene: TRBV20-1
D gene: TRBD1
clone size: few
CDR3 DNA: TGCAGTGCTACCGGGACAGGGGTCGATTCACCCCTCCACTTT
CDR3 protein: CSATGTGVDSPLHF

J gene: TRBJ1-5
V gene: TRBV19
D gene: -
clone size: -
CDR3 DNA: TGTGCCAGTAGGGGCACGACGGGTCAGCCCCAGCATTTT
CDR3 protein: CASRGTTGQPQHF

J gene: TRBJ1-1
V gene: TRBV2
D gene: TRBD1
clone size: -
CDR3 DNA: TGTGCCAGTGGCGGGACAGGGGGCAAGGGCACTGAAGCTTTCTTT
CDR3 protein: CASGGTGGKGTEAFF

J gene: TRBJ2-7
V gene: TRBV28
D gene: TRBD1
clone size: few
CDR3 DNA: TGTGCCAGCAGGGATACAGGGGGCGCCTCCTACGAGCAGTACTTC
CDR3 protein: CASRDTGGASYEQYF

J gene: TRBJ2-5
V gene: TRBV7-2
D gene: -
clone size: -
CDR3 DNA: TGTGCCAGCAGTCCGATTCGGAAAGGGGGGACCCAGTACTTC
CDR3 protein: CASSPIRKGGTQYF

J gene: TRBJ2-1
V gene: TRBV4-3
D gene: -
clone size: once
CDR3 DNA: TGCGCCAGCAGCCAAGTCCGTTCCGGGGGAATCAGGTTCTTC
CDR3 protein: CASSQVRSGGIRFF

J gene: TRBJ1-1
V gene: TRBV20-1
D gene: TRBD1
clone size: few
CDR3 DNA: TGCAGTGCCGGGGACAGGTTATACACTGAAGCTTTCTTT
CDR3 protein: CSAGDRLYTEAFF

J gene: TRBJ2-6
V gene: TRBV12-3/TRBV12-4
D gene: TRBD2
clone size: -
CDR3 DNA: TGTGCCAGCAGTTTGGGGAAACTAGCGGGGGTCGGGGCCAACGTCCTGACTTTC
CDR3 protein: CASSLGKLAGVGANVLTF

J gene: TRBJ2-3
V gene: TRBV24-1
D gene: TRBD2
clone size: -
CDR3 DNA: TGTGCCACTAGCGGGGGGAGCACAGATACGCAGTATTTT
CDR3 protein: CATSGGSTDTQYF

J gene: TRBJ1-2
V gene: TRBV2
D gene: -
clone size: -
CDR3 DNA: TGTGCCAGCCTTCCGGACGGACTTGGGCTTACCTTC
CDR3 protein: CASLPDGLGLTF

J gene: TRBJ1-5
V gene: TRBV4-1
D gene: -
clone size: -
CDR3 DNA: TGCGCCAGCAGCCCCTCCGGGACAACTTCGTTCGATAGCAATCAGCCCCAGCATTTT
CDR3 protein: CASSPSGTTSFDSNQPQHF

J gene: TRBJ2-4
V gene: TRBV28
D gene: -
clone size: -
CDR3 DNA: TGTGCCAGCAGTTCTGGCAGGGTTGGAAACATTCAGTACTTC
CDR3 protein: CASSSGRVGNIQYF

J gene: TRBJ2-7
V gene: TRBV7-9
D gene: -
clone size: -
CDR3 DNA: TGTGCCAGCAGCTTAGGTTACTACTACGAGCAGTACTTC
CDR3 protein: CASSLGYYYEQYF